Listed below are T cell receptor beta chains from one sample, sequenced in a study of CD8 T cells in ankylosing spondylitis. In TCRdb, the 5' RACE reads were re-called with MiXCR into one record per CDR3 protein. This table holds about 240,000 distinct CDR3 sequences, roughly 8% found once. Sequencing was done on a sample of blood, either unsorted or a sorted T cell fraction (not recorded which). The receptors were sampled from a female donor with ankylosing spondylitis or in good health (not recorded which). Both conserved end residues are part of each CDR3. Fields, in order: V gene, D gene, clone size, J gene, CDR3 DNA, CDR3 protein. D genes are given only for firm matches. Rows may omit the clone size; those that give it use once, few, many or a size class.

v_gene: TRBV20-1; d_gene: TRBD2; abundance: many; j_gene: TRBJ2-5; CDR3nt: TGCAGTGCTGGCCCCTGGACTAGCGGACAAGAGACCCAGTACTTC; CDR3aa: CSAGPWTSGQETQYF
v_gene: TRBV3-1; d_gene: NA; abundance: NA; j_gene: TRBJ2-1; CDR3nt: TGTGCCAGCACCAAGCTTGGCGGCGGAGAACCTAGCTCCTACAATGAGCAGTTCTTC; CDR3aa: CASTKLGGGEPSSYNEQFF
v_gene: TRBV20-1; d_gene: TRBD2; abundance: many; j_gene: TRBJ2-7; CDR3nt: TGCAGTGCTAGTCCCAGCGGGAGCATCCTCGAGCAGTACTTC; CDR3aa: CSASPSGSILEQYF
v_gene: TRBV7-2; d_gene: NA; abundance: many; j_gene: TRBJ2-5; CDR3nt: TGTGCCAGCAGCTTACCGGGGGGCGTCGGCAGAGAAACCCAGTACTTC; CDR3aa: CASSLPGGVGRETQYF
v_gene: TRBV25-1; d_gene: NA; abundance: NA; j_gene: TRBJ2-5; CDR3nt: TGTGCCAGCAGCGATCGACAGCTCGCGGGCCAGTACTTC; CDR3aa: CASSDRQLAGQYF
v_gene: TRBV11-2; d_gene: NA; abundance: many; j_gene: TRBJ2-7; CDR3nt: TGTGCCAGCAGCTGGAGCTACCCCAAAAACGAGCAGTACTTC; CDR3aa: CASSWSYPKNEQYF
v_gene: TRBV6-2/TRBV6-3; d_gene: TRBD1; abundance: many; j_gene: TRBJ2-7; CDR3nt: TGTGCCAGCAGTCGGACAGGGACTGAGCAGTACTTC; CDR3aa: CASSRTGTEQYF
v_gene: TRBV18; d_gene: NA; abundance: many; j_gene: TRBJ2-7; CDR3nt: TGTGCCAGCTCACCGTTCGGGGGCGGCGAGCAGTACTTC; CDR3aa: CASSPFGGGEQYF
v_gene: TRBV6-1; d_gene: TRBD2; abundance: few; j_gene: TRBJ2-1; CDR3nt: TGTACCAGCAGTGAAGCGTTGGCGGGAGGGTCGGATGAGCAGTTCTTC; CDR3aa: CTSSEALAGGSDEQFF
v_gene: TRBV7-6; d_gene: TRBD2; abundance: many; j_gene: TRBJ2-1; CDR3nt: TGTGCCAGCAGCTACAGCGGAGGGAGGGTACGCTTTGAGCAGTTCTTC; CDR3aa: CASSYSGGRVRFEQFF
v_gene: TRBV21-1; d_gene: NA; abundance: many; j_gene: TRBJ2-1; CDR3nt: TGTGCCAGCAGCACCCGGACTAGCGGGACCTACAATGAGCAGTTCTTC; CDR3aa: CASSTRTSGTYNEQFF
v_gene: TRBV7-2; d_gene: TRBD1; abundance: NA; j_gene: TRBJ2-3; CDR3nt: TGTGCCAGCAGCTTTCCGGACAACAGGGGGTATTTT; CDR3aa: CASSFPDNRGYF
v_gene: TRBV20-1; d_gene: TRBD2; abundance: many; j_gene: TRBJ2-5; CDR3nt: TGCAGTGCTAGACCGGGACTAGCGGTTTTTGAGACCCAGTACTTC; CDR3aa: CSARPGLAVFETQYF
v_gene: TRBV4-3; d_gene: NA; abundance: many; j_gene: TRBJ2-1; CDR3nt: TGCGCCAGCAGCCAGGGGCTCGGGTACTACAATGAGCAGTTCTTC; CDR3aa: CASSQGLGYYNEQFF
v_gene: TRBV12-3/TRBV12-4; d_gene: TRBD1; abundance: many; j_gene: TRBJ2-2; CDR3nt: TGTGCCAGCAGAGCTGACAGGGGGCCCAACACCGGGGAGCTGTTTTTT; CDR3aa: CASRADRGPNTGELFF
v_gene: TRBV4-2; d_gene: NA; abundance: NA; j_gene: TRBJ2-4; CDR3nt: TGTGCCAGCAGCCCCGCGGGGCTAGGGGCTGAGGGCAAAAACATTCAGTACTTC; CDR3aa: CASSPAGLGAEGKNIQYF
v_gene: TRBV20-1; d_gene: NA; abundance: many; j_gene: TRBJ2-1; CDR3nt: TGCAGTGCTAGGGGTCGGACTGTAAGATTCTCCTACAATGAGCAGTTCTTC; CDR3aa: CSARGRTVRFSYNEQFF
v_gene: TRBV28; d_gene: NA; abundance: many; j_gene: TRBJ1-4; CDR3nt: TGTGCCGTGTGGGCTCAAACTAATGAAAAACTGTTTTTT; CDR3aa: CAVWAQTNEKLFF
v_gene: TRBV5-6; d_gene: NA; abundance: many; j_gene: TRBJ2-2; CDR3nt: TGTGCCAGCAGCCCTGGCCGGGCTAAGTGGAACACCGGGGAGCTGTTTTTT; CDR3aa: CASSPGRAKWNTGELFF
v_gene: TRBV5-6; d_gene: NA; abundance: many; j_gene: TRBJ1-2; CDR3nt: TGTGCCAGCAGCTTGGCCCTTTACCAACCCTATGGCTACACCTTC; CDR3aa: CASSLALYQPYGYTF
v_gene: TRBV4-3; d_gene: NA; abundance: many; j_gene: TRBJ1-2; CDR3nt: TGCGCCAGCAGCCAAGAGGGTTGGCAGGGACTGGGTGGCTACACCTTC; CDR3aa: CASSQEGWQGLGGYTF
v_gene: TRBV9; d_gene: NA; abundance: many; j_gene: TRBJ2-7; CDR3nt: TGTGCCAGCAGCCCAACCTCCGGGCCGAAGGGGGAGCAGTACTTC; CDR3aa: CASSPTSGPKGEQYF
v_gene: TRBV9; d_gene: NA; abundance: many; j_gene: TRBJ2-1; CDR3nt: TGTGCCAGCAGCCCCCTCGGGAGAGGGTATGAGCAGTTCTTC; CDR3aa: CASSPLGRGYEQFF
v_gene: TRBV25-1; d_gene: NA; abundance: many; j_gene: TRBJ2-7; CDR3nt: TGTGCCAGCAGTGTTGACGGGGGCGAGCAGTACTTC; CDR3aa: CASSVDGGEQYF
v_gene: TRBV3-1; d_gene: TRBD2; abundance: many; j_gene: TRBJ2-1; CDR3nt: TGTGCCAGCAGCCAAGCTAGCGGGAGTGGTAATGAGCAGTTCTTC; CDR3aa: CASSQASGSGNEQFF
v_gene: TRBV5-6; d_gene: TRBD1; abundance: few; j_gene: TRBJ1-4; CDR3nt: TGTGCCACCGGGGACAGGGCGGGAAAACTGTTTTTT; CDR3aa: CATGDRAGKLFF
v_gene: TRBV7-2; d_gene: NA; abundance: many; j_gene: TRBJ2-1; CDR3nt: TGTGCCAGTCGGGGACGGGAAGGGCTTAATGAGCAGTTCTTC; CDR3aa: CASRGREGLNEQFF